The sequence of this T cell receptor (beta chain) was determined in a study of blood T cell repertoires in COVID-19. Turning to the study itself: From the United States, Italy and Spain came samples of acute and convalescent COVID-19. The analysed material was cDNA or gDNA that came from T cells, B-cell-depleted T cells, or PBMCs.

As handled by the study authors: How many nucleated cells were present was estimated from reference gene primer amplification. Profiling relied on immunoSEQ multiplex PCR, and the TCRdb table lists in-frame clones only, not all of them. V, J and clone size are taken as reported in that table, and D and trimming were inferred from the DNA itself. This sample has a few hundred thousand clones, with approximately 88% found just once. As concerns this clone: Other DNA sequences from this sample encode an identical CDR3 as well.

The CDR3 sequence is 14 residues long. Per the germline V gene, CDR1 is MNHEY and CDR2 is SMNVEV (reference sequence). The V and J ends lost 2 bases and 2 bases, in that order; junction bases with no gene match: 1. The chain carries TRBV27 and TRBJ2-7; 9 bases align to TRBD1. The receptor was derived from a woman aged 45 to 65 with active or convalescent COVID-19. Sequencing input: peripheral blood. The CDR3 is CASSLRTGAYEQYF. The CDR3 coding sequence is TGTGCCAGCAGTTTACGGACAGGGGCCTACGAGCAGTACTTC.